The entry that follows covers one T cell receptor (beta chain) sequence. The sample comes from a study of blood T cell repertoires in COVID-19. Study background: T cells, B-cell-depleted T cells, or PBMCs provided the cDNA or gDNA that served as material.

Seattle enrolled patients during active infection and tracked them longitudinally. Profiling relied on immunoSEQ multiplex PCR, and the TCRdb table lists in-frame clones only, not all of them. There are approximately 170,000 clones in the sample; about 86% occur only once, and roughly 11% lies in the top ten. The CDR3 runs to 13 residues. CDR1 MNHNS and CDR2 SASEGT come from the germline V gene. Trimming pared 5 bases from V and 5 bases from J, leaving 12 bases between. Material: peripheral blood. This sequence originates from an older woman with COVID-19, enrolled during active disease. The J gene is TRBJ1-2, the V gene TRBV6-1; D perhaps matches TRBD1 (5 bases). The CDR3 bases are TGTGCCAGCAGTCAAAGGGGAGGTTATGGCTACACCTTC. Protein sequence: CASSQRGGYGYTF.